A single sample gave rise to the 25 T cell receptor beta chains below, sequenced in a study of blood T cell repertoires in COVID-19 (TCRdb year 2020). Libraries were made using the immunoSEQ multiplex PCR assay. TCRdb took over this immuneACCESS table, retaining in-frame rearrangements with V and J assigned. Such tables are incomplete; in checked studies, under half of the missing clones stem from an unresolved V gene, and the remainder is unexplained. For this sample there are fewer than 250,000 clones; approximately 79% appear just once. Clones ranked in the top ten supply 12% of the sample. The source material was peripheral blood. Receptors originate from a woman aged 45-65 years with acute or convalescent COVID-19.

The genes are TRBV7-9 and TRBJ2-6, with D tentatively TRBD1 (5 bases). This CDR3 is built from 17 residues. V lost 6 bases, J lost 0 bases, and 15 bases lay in between. The germline V gene encodes CDR1 SEHNR and CDR2 FQNEAQ (reference sequence). This chain's CDR3 is CASRFPQGRSGANVLTF. For the CDR3, the DNA is TGTGCCAGCAGGTTCCCCCAGGGCCGCTCTGGGGCCAACGTCCTGACTTTC. Based on the CDR3 plus reference TRBV7-9 and TRBJ2-6, the full variable domain is DTGVSQNPRHKITKRGQNVTFRCDPISEHNRLYWYRQTLGQGPEFLTYFQNEAQLEKSRLLSDRFSAERPKGSFSTLEIQRTEQGDSAMYLCASRFPQGRSGANVLTFGAGSRLTVL.

This clone has only a few counts. V usage is TRBV28 and J usage is TRBJ1-6, with 9 bases fitting TRBD1. This CDR3 has 16 amino acids. Germline trimming cut 0 bases from V and 8 bases from J; bases unmatched to any gene: 5. Germline V CDR1 and CDR2: MDHEN, SYDVKM. Here the CDR3 DNA reads TGTGCCAGCAGTTTATGGACAGGGGGGGAGGATTCACCCCTCCACTTT. Translating it yields CASSLWTGGEDSPLHF. The full variable domain, rest sourced from reference TRBV28 and TRBJ1-6, is DVKVTQSSRYLVKRTGEKVFLECVQDMDHENMFWYRQDPGLGLRLIYFSYDVKMKEKGDIPEGYSVSREKKERFSLILESASTNQTSMYLCASSLWTGGEDSPLHFGNGTRLTVT.

The V and J genes are TRBV7-9 and TRBJ2-2; D unresolved. The germline V and J ends were trimmed by 4 bases and 1 base, with 13 bases remaining between them. The CDR3 runs 16 residues. The germline gives CDR1 SEHNR, CDR2 FQNEAQ (reference sequence). CDR3 region: CASSYPGAGNTGELFF. The DNA for the CDR3 is TGTGCCAGCAGCTACCCTGGCGCAGGGAACACCGGGGAGCTGTTTTTT.

CDR3 DNA: TGTGCCAGCAGTTATAGAGCTAATGAAAAACTGTTTTTT. Protein: CASSYRANEKLFF. The V gene is TRBV6-5, the J gene TRBJ1-4, with D unclear. V was pared by 3 bases and J by 3 bases, with 5 bases between. The CDR3 sequence is 13 residues long. Germline values: CDR1 MNHEY, CDR2 SVGAGI.

In nucleotides, the CDR3 is TGTGCCAGCAGCGCCGGGGGTAGGTGGACAGGGCGCTCTGGCTACACCTTC. It specifies CASSAGGRWTGRSGYTF. V usage is TRBV9 and J usage is TRBJ1-2; 8 nucleotides agree with TRBD1. Germline assignment: CDR1 SGDLS and CDR2 YYNGEE. The length of the CDR3 is 17 residues. Trimming at V came to 3 bases and at J to 7 bases, leaving 17 bases not matched to a gene.

DNA for the CDR3: TGTGCCAGCAGCTTTGATCAGGGGTCTGGGGCCAACGTCCTGACTTTC. This gives the protein CASSFDQGSGANVLTF. V and J are TRBV13 and TRBJ2-6; perhaps TRBD1 as D (6 bases). From germline, CDR1 is PRHDT and CDR2 FYEKMQ (reference sequence). The germline V and J ends were trimmed by 3 bases and 1 base, with 10 bases remaining between them. This CDR3 is 16 amino acids long.

The chain couples TRBV7-2 to TRBJ1-3; no clear D. Germline assignment: CDR1 SGHTA and CDR2 FQGNSA. V lost 5 bases and J lost 0, with 8 bases in between. The CDR3 totals 14 residues. CDR3 DNA: TGTGCCAGCAGCCCAACTCTCTCTGGAAACACCATATATTTT. Amino acids: CASSPTLSGNTIYF.

The chain has TRBV6-5 and TRBJ1-1, with TRBD1 identical over 7 bases. The germline V gene encodes CDR1 MNHEY and CDR2 SVGAGI. Trimming removed 6 bases from V and 4 bases from J; junction bases left unmatched: 8. The CDR3 covers 14 residues. In nucleotides, the CDR3 is TGTGCCAGCAGAAGACAGGGATCGGCCACTGAAGCTTTCTTT. The encoded protein is CASRRQGSATEAFF.

The V call is TRBV19, the J call TRBJ1-6; possible D gene TRBD1, 5 bases. V was shortened by 6 bases and J by 9 bases, with 15 bases between the two germline ends. This CDR3 is built from 14 residues. Per the germline V gene, CDR1 is LNHDA and CDR2 is SQIVND (reference sequence). The CDR3 loop reads CASREDSRGSPLHF. The CDR3 bases are TGTGCCAGTAGGGAAGACAGTAGGGGTTCACCCCTCCACTTT.

This clone was recorded only once. The chain carries TRBV6-1 and TRBJ1-5; D call uncertain. In germline, CDR1 is MNHNS, CDR2 SASEGT. The CDR3 has 12 residues. The V end lost 3 bases, the J end lost 5 bases, and 5 bases lay between the germline ends. The CDR3 loop reads CASSEAHQPQHF. DNA of the CDR3: TGTGCCAGCAGTGAGGCTCATCAGCCCCAGCATTTT.

This clone was picked up a small number of times. The V call is TRBV12-3 or TRBV12-4, the J call TRBJ1-2; perhaps TRBD1 as D (6 bases). The ends were cut back, 6 bases at V and 8 bases at J, with 16 bases in the middle. The CDR3 has 13 amino acids. In nucleotides, the CDR3 is TGTGCCAGCAGACTCACAGGGCTGGGGGGCTACACCTTC. Amino acids: CASRLTGLGGYTF.

In this sample, this clone turned up once. CDR3 sequence (DNA): TGTGCCAGCTCGAGTGGGACATACGGAAACACCATATATTTT. Its translation is CASSSGTYGNTIYF. V gene TRBV18 combines with J gene TRBJ1-3; weak D call: TRBD1 (6 bases). Germline V CDR1 and CDR2: KGHSH, LQKENI. The CDR3 totals 14 residues. The V end was cut by 6 bases, the J end by 4 bases, with 13 bases between.

The chain uses TRBV18 and TRBJ1-1, with no clear D. The germline gives CDR1 KGHSH, CDR2 LQKENI. V lost 5 bases to trimming and J lost 0 bases, with 22 bases between them. The CDR3 is 18 amino acids. Here the CDR3 DNA reads TGTGCCAGCTCAACGGGTGGCGGGTCAGGAGCCATGAACACTGAAGCTTTCTTT. Translating it yields CASSTGGGSGAMNTEAFF.

This clone was detected only a few times. The chain combines TRBV7-2 with TRBJ2-7, with 9 positions matching TRBD2. With 4 bases clipped from V and 7 bases from J, the junction kept 11 bases outside the gene matches. The CDR3 is 15 amino acids. Germline CDR1 is SGHTA and CDR2 is FQGNSA. The chain's CDR3 is CASSWRSGGSGEQYF. CDR3 bases: TGTGCCAGCAGCTGGAGAAGCGGGGGGTCGGGGGAGCAGTACTTC.

The rearrangement links TRBV28 to TRBJ1-1; 11 bases align to TRBD1. V shed 6 bases and J 5 bases; nucleotides not matched to a gene: 8. CDR3 length: 15 residues. Germline-derived CDR1 and CDR2 are MDHEN and SYDVKM. The CDR3, as DNA: TGTGCCAGCAGCCGGACAGGGGGCCGATATACTGAAGCTTTCTTT. It yields the protein CASSRTGGRYTEAFF. The variable domain in full, with the rest retrieved from reference TRBV28 and TRBJ1-1, is DVKVTQSSRYLVKRTGEKVFLECVQDMDHENMFWYRQDPGLGLRLIYFSYDVKMKEKGDIPEGYSVSREKKERFSLILESASTNQTSMYLCASSRTGGRYTEAFFGQGTRLTVV.

The chain uses TRBV10-2 and TRBJ1-2, with D uncertain. V lost 1 base to trimming and J lost 1 base, with 13 bases between them. Germline V gene sequence: CDR1 WSHSY, CDR2 SAAADI. The CDR3 totals 16 residues. The chain's CDR3 is CASSEWPGSDNYGYTF. The CDR3 nucleotides read TGCGCCAGCAGTGAGTGGCCCGGCAGCGATAACTATGGCTACACCTTC.

This clone was seen more than once but under ten times. V and J are TRBV7-2 and TRBJ2-7; TRBD1 aligns across 11 bases. CDR3 length: 15 residues. Germline trimming cut 5 bases from V and 2 bases from J; bases unmatched to any gene: 5. CDR1 and CDR2 from the germline V gene are SGHTA and FQGNSA. The CDR3 nucleotides are TGTGCCAGCAGCGCCCGGGACAGGGGGGCCTACGAGCAGTACTTC. Encoded protein: CASSARDRGAYEQYF.

In its sample, this clone was seen a few times. This chain uses TRBV9 with TRBJ2-1, with D tentatively TRBD2 (6 bases). The CDR3 runs to 14 residues. V dropped 0 bases and J dropped 3 bases, with 7 bases sitting between them. CDR1 and CDR2 from the germline V gene are SGDLS and YYNGEE. The CDR3 region has the DNA TGTGCCAGCAGCGTAGACGGGGGCTACAATGAGCAGTTCTTC. It translates to CASSVDGGYNEQFF.

This chain connects TRBV4-1 to TRBJ2-1, with 14 positions matching TRBD2. This CDR3 has 17 amino acids. Germline CDR1 and CDR2: MGHRA and YSYEKL. With V trimmed by 0 bases and J by 7 bases, 5 bases remained unmatched. The CDR3, as DNA: TGCGCCAGCAGCCAAGATCGGACTAGCGGGAGGAATAATGAGCAGTTCTTC. Its protein product is CASSQDRTSGRNNEQFF.

The chain recombines TRBV10-2 with TRBJ2-1; the match to TRBD1 covers 7 bases. The junction had 0 bases not matched to a gene; V was cut back by 4 bases and J by 6 bases. CDR3 length: 12 amino acids. From germline, CDR1 is WSHSY and CDR2 SAAADI. The CDR3 DNA is TGCGCCAGCAGTGGACAGGGCAATGAGCAGTTCTTC. Translation: CASSGQGNEQFF.

The chain uses TRBV6-5 and TRBJ2-3; weak D call: TRBD2 (5 bases). CDR3 size: 15 residues. The V gene lost 2 bases and the J gene lost 4 bases, with 13 bases spanning the gap. Germline V gene sequence: CDR1 MNHEY, CDR2 SVGAGI. This CDR3 is CASSYGRHGADTQYF. The CDR3 region has the DNA TGTGCCAGCAGTTACGGTCGGCACGGGGCAGATACGCAGTATTTT.

The V call is TRBV7-9, the J call TRBJ2-2; 13 positions match TRBD2. The CDR3 consists of 16 residues. The V gene end was trimmed by 5 bases and the J gene end by 6 bases; junction bases not matched to a gene: 6. The germline V gene has CDR1 SEHNR and CDR2 FQNEAQ (reference sequence). The DNA of the CDR3 is TGTGCCAGCAGCCGGAGGACTAGCGGGAGTCCCGGGGAGCTGTTTTTT. Its translation is CASSRRTSGSPGELFF. The variable domain in full, with the rest retrieved from reference TRBV7-9 and TRBJ2-2, is DTGVSQNPRHKITKRGQNVTFRCDPISEHNRLYWYRQTLGQGPEFLTYFQNEAQLEKSRLLSDRFSAERPKGSFSTLEIQRTEQGDSAMYLCASSRRTSGSPGELFFGEGSRLTVL.

The rearrangement uses TRBV4-3 and TRBJ2-7; 8 positions match TRBD2. The CDR3 extends over 14 amino acids. Germline CDR1 and CDR2: LGHNA and YSLEER. The trim removed 3 bases at V and 1 base at J, leaving 2 bases unmatched. The CDR3 DNA follows: TGCGCCAGCAGCCAGGGCGGGGGGTCCTACGAGCAGTACTTC. It yields the protein CASSQGGGSYEQYF.

The chain has TRBV27 and TRBJ1-1; 8 bases map to TRBD1. This CDR3 is built from 14 residues. Germline lookup yields CDR1 MNHEY and CDR2 SMNVEV (reference sequence). The V segment lost 4 bases and the J segment 9 bases; nucleotides outside the gene matches: 10. The CDR3 DNA reads TGTGCCAGCAGTTCGTCCAGGGGGCCACTGAAAGCTTTCTTT. Its translation: CASSSSRGPLKAFF.

The chain couples TRBV29-1 to TRBJ1-5, with TRBD1 as a possible D gene (5 bases). The germline V and J ends were trimmed by 6 bases and 2 bases, with 14 bases remaining between them. CDR3 length: 14 amino acids. Per germline, CDR1 SQVTM and CDR2 ANQGSEA. DNA of the CDR3: TGCAGCGTCCAAACAGGCGGGGGCAATCAGCCCCAGCATTTT. Amino acids: CSVQTGGGNQPQHF.